These T cell receptor beta chains were read from a single sample in a study of T cell repertoires in cytomegalovirus infection. TCRdb called the reads again in MiXCR, with one record for every CDR3 protein. The top ten hold 30% to 40% of the sample, which has around 120,000 distinct CDR3 sequences, roughly a quarter seen once. Their recognized antigens are unknown. The sequencing sample was made of PBMCs, sequenced either directly or after in vitro stimulation (not recorded which). The receptors shown here come from a human donor in good health (CMV status not recorded). Some clones in this sample may be carry-over from other donors' samples. CDR3s include the opening cysteine and the closing phenylalanine or tryptophan. Fields, in order: J gene, D gene, V gene, CDR3 protein. D genes are given only for firm matches.

TRBJ2-1 NA TRBV4-1 CASSQSAGSTYNEQFF
TRBJ2-3 TRBD1 TRBV12-3/TRBV12-4 CASSRRTGADTQYF
TRBJ1-1 TRBD1 TRBV9 CASSQDRTNTEAFF
TRBJ2-1 NA TRBV7-4 CASSPRDQAERSEQFF
TRBJ1-1 NA TRBV7-2 CASSLGQRRTEAFF
TRBJ2-3 TRBD2 TRBV27 CASATSGTQYF
TRBJ2-7 TRBD2 TRBV6-5 CAKQGLAGAYEQYF
TRBJ2-1 NA TRBV7-2 CASSLTPYNEQFF
TRBJ1-5 NA TRBV30 CAWSVADSPFLALHF
TRBJ2-1 NA TRBV7-2 CASSLRSGSYNEQFF
TRBJ2-1 NA TRBV7-2 CASSLTLAVQFF
TRBJ1-5 NA TRBV6-2/TRBV6-3 CASNGLRGSGFSNQPQHF
TRBJ1-2 TRBD1 TRBV19 CASSARQGGNYGYTF
TRBJ2-7 NA TRBV4-2 CASSQDSYEQYF
TRBJ2-2 NA TRBV12-3/TRBV12-4 CASSSRFLGRELFF
TRBJ1-6 TRBD1 TRBV7-2 CASSAEPPGGSPLHF
TRBJ1-2 TRBD1 TRBV4-3 CASSREQGLWYGYTF
TRBJ2-3 TRBD2 TRBV6-1 CASSQAGPSTDTQYF
TRBJ2-3 TRBD2 TRBV7-2 CASSWGLAGPQGTQYF
TRBJ1-3 TRBD1 TRBV5-4 CASSHMGDRAHSGNTIYF
TRBJ2-5 NA TRBV15 CATSRALTQETQYF
TRBJ2-7 NA TRBV11-3 CASSSTLEGREQYF
TRBJ2-1 TRBD2 TRBV27 CASSHTTSGRAIGQFF
TRBJ2-1 NA TRBV27 CASSLASLNENNEQFF
TRBJ2-1 TRBD2 TRBV6-5 CASSFFLAGGREQFF
TRBJ1-1 NA TRBV12-3/TRBV12-4 CASSLPPNTEAFF
TRBJ2-2 NA TRBV7-8 CASVGGRHTGELFF
TRBJ1-4 NA TRBV28 CASSFPPWEGRPEKLFF
TRBJ2-7 TRBD2 TRBV7-8 CASSLAGGLAYEQYF
TRBJ1-2 NA TRBV7-2 CASSITGIPNYGYTF
TRBJ2-3 TRBD2 TRBV4-2 CASSQLAGDFEDTQYF
TRBJ2-3 TRBD1 TRBV29-1 CSVGLGQGFTDTQYF
TRBJ2-7 TRBD1 TRBV28 CASSSLGTGPYEQYF
TRBJ2-7 NA TRBV27 CASSKQRNYEQYF
TRBJ2-1 TRBD2 TRBV7-2 CASSLGPSLAAHYNEQFF
TRBJ1-3 NA TRBV5-4 CASSQGRPLLGNTIYF
TRBJ1-1 NA TRBV20-1 CSARGGNTEAFF
TRBJ1-1 NA TRBV6-2/TRBV6-3 CASSFQGDTEAFF
TRBJ2-2 TRBD1 TRBV7-8 CASSQTGTGYTGELFF
TRBJ1-6 NA TRBV11-2 CASSSGGIGVNSPLHF
TRBJ2-7 NA TRBV7-2 CASSSVRYEQYF
TRBJ1-1 NA TRBV7-2 CASSSQTRTEAFF